The 20 T cell receptor beta chains below were found in one sample sequenced in a study of vaccination effects on CD4 cells after COVID-19. Produced via immunoSEQ multiplex PCR; TCRdb's table is partial and in-frame only. The sample records 25,000 or so clones, approximately 70% being singletons. Their antigen targets remain unknown. Before any sequencing was done, the ViraFEST assay used viral peptide pools to expand antigen-specific CD4+ T cells. It was after around eleven days of culture that CD4+ T cells were isolated. According to the study, vaccine recipients showed no prior SARS-CoV-2 infection and negative nucleocapsid antibodies. This specimen was CD4+ T cells from PBMCs cultured with HCoV-NL63 spike peptides, taken before COVID-19 vaccination. Receptors were obtained from a human donor who received a COVID-19 vaccine.

This chain links TRBV3-1 (or the pseudogene TRBV3-2) with TRBJ2-7; 8 bases line up with TRBD1. Per germline, CDR1 LGHDT and CDR2 YNNKEL (reference sequence). V was clipped by 4 bases and J by 3 bases; unmatched bases: 5. This CDR3 contains 14 residues. The CDR3 sequence: CASSPAGTGYEQYF. In nucleotides, the CDR3 is TGTGCCAGCAGCCCCGCGGGGACAGGCTACGAGCAGTACTTC.

The chain has TRBV7-8 and TRBJ1-6; D remains unclear. Germline loops: CDR1 SGHVS, CDR2 FQNEAQ. The CDR3 runs to 14 residues. Trimming shortened V by 3 bases and J by 7 bases, and 10 bases separated the two germline ends. The CDR3 is CASSFATINSPLHF. CDR3 bases: TGTGCCAGCAGCTTTGCCACGATCAATTCACCCCTCCACTTT. Full variable domain (outside the CDR3, taken from reference TRBV7-8 and TRBJ1-6): GAGVSQSPRYKVAKRGQDVALRCDPISGHVSLFWYQQALGQGPEFLTYFQNEAQLDKSGLPSDRFFAERPEGSVSTLKIQRTQQEDSAVYLCASSFATINSPLHFGNGTRLTVT.

V is TRBV3-1 (or the pseudogene TRBV3-2) and J is TRBJ2-5; the D gene is possibly TRBD1 (5 bases). Per the germline V gene, CDR1 is LGHDT and CDR2 is YNNKEL (reference sequence). The CDR3 length is 13 residues. Trimming stripped 2 bases from V and 2 bases from J, with 6 bases between. The CDR3 DNA follows: TGTGCCAGCAGCCAAAGGACACAAGAGACCCAGTACTTC. Its translation: CASSQRTQETQYF.

The chain has TRBV5-8 and TRBJ2-6; D is ambiguous. Germline CDR1 and CDR2: SGHTS and YDEGEE. Trimming shortened V by 0 bases and J by 0 bases, and 10 bases separated the two germline ends. CDR3 length: 17 residues. CDR3 region: CASSLDGKSSGANVLTF. The CDR3 nucleotides are TGTGCCAGCAGCTTGGACGGAAAGTCCTCTGGGGCCAACGTCCTGACTTTC.

This chain connects TRBV6-5 to TRBJ2-1, with 12 bases lining up with TRBD2. V gave up 2 bases and J gave up 4 bases; unmatched junction bases: 3. Looked up from germline, CDR1 is MNHEY and CDR2 is SVGAGI. This CDR3 is built from 16 residues. The CDR3 loop is CASSYQTSGGYNEQFF. In nucleotides, the CDR3 is TGTGCCAGCAGTTACCAGACTAGCGGGGGATACAATGAGCAGTTCTTC.

The V and J genes are TRBV24-1 and TRBJ2-3; tentatively, D is TRBD2 (6 bases). CDR1 is KGHDR, CDR2 SFDVKD, per germline. V lost 5 bases, J lost 2 bases, and 13 bases lay in between. The CDR3 covers 15 residues. DNA of the CDR3: TGTGCCACCAGTGTTAGCAGCGGGCACACAGATACGCAGTATTTT. Amino acid sequence: CATSVSSGHTDTQYF.

The J gene is TRBJ1-3, the V gene TRBV21-1; TRBD1 is the table's D call and was not checked against the DNA. TRBV21-1 is a recognized pseudogene. This CDR3 has 16 amino acids. DNA for the CDR3: TGTGCCAGCAGCAAAGGCCGCGGACAGGGGTTAAACACCATATATTTT. Protein product: CASSKGRGQGLNTIYF.

The chain joins TRBV6-1 to TRBJ1-2; 8 nucleotides line up with TRBD1. V shed 7 bases, J shed 4 bases, and the junction held 5 bases outside the gene matches. Germline lookup yields CDR1 MNHNS and CDR2 SASEGT. CDR3 size: 13 residues. The CDR3 region is CASIKGTGYGYTF. The CDR3 DNA is TGTGCCAGCATTAAAGGGACAGGCTATGGCTACACCTTC.

The DNA of the CDR3 is TGCGCCAGCAGTTCGGGGGGGGGTACCTCCCGTGAAGCTTTCTTT. This translates into CASSSGGGTSREAFF. V and J are TRBV4-1 and TRBJ1-1, with D tentatively TRBD1 (5 bases). The CDR3 runs 15 residues. The V and J ends lost 6 bases and 7 bases respectively, with 21 bases between them. The V gene's germline CDR1 is MGHRA and CDR2 YSYEKL.

The chain couples TRBV2 to TRBJ2-5, with 7 bases that match TRBD1. The J segment lost 5 bases and the V segment lost 5 bases, leaving 5 bases of the junction unmatched. The germline V gene has CDR1 SNHLY and CDR2 FYNNEI. The CDR3 has 13 residues. CDR3 amino acids: CASSKQGRETQYF. In DNA, the CDR3 is TGTGCCAGCAGTAAACAGGGGCGGGAGACCCAGTACTTC.

CDR3 nucleotide sequence: TGCGCCAGCAGCTCGCGGGGGGCCTACACAGATACGCAGTATTTT. Its protein product is CASSSRGAYTDTQYF. This chain uses TRBV5-1 with TRBJ2-3, with 8 bases that match TRBD2. The CDR3 length is 15 residues. V shed 3 bases and J 2 bases; nucleotides not matched to a gene: 5. Germline V gene lookup returns CDR1 SGHRS and CDR2 YFSETQ. Filled out from reference TRBV5-1 and TRBJ2-3, the complete variable domain reads KAGVTQTPRYLIKTRGQQVTLSCSPISGHRSVSWYQQTPGQGLQFLFEYFSETQRNKGNFPGRFSGRQFSNSRSEMNVSTLELGDSALYLCASSSRGAYTDTQYFGPGTRLTVL.

The rearrangement links TRBV3-1 (or the pseudogene TRBV3-2) to TRBJ2-2; no definite D call. The CDR3 runs to 12 residues. Trimming shortened V by 3 bases and J by 6 bases, and 5 bases separated the two germline ends. Looked up from germline, CDR1 is LGHDT and CDR2 is YNNKEL (reference sequence). The CDR3 region is CASSQSSGELFF. The CDR3 DNA reads TGTGCCAGCAGCCAGAGTTCCGGGGAGCTGTTTTTT.

This clone was found once. The rearrangement links TRBV28 to TRBJ2-5; 7 nucleotides align to TRBD1. The CDR3 spans 16 residues. Losses at the gene ends were 7 bases for V and 1 base for J; bases not matched to a gene: 12. Germline CDR1 MDHEN, CDR2 SYDVKM. In DNA form, the CDR3 reads TGTGCCAGCACCGATACCGGGACAGCAGTCCAAGAGACCCAGTACTTC. Its protein is CASTDTGTAVQETQYF.

This clone occurred a few times. The chain has TRBV4-1 and TRBJ1-4; 7 bases are shared with TRBD1. CDR3 length equals 18 residues. Trimming cost V 0 bases and J 0 bases; bases outside gene matches: 7. Germline values: CDR1 MGHRA, CDR2 YSYEKL. CDR3 in amino acids: CASSQDFQGETTNEKLFF. The CDR3, as DNA: TGCGCCAGCAGCCAAGATTTCCAGGGGGAGACAACTAATGAAAAACTGTTTTTT.

The chain combines TRBV21-1 with TRBJ2-2; TRBD1 is taken as the D call from the table, unchecked against the DNA. TRBV21-1 constitutes a pseudogene. The CDR3 contains 14 residues. CDR3 DNA: TGTGCCAGCAACAAAGGGGCAGGGTCCGGGGAGCTGTTTTTT. Translating gives CASNKGAGSGELFF.

This chain links TRBV19 with TRBJ2-3; D gene uncertain. Per germline, CDR1 LNHDA and CDR2 SQIVND (reference sequence). Trimming shortened V by 5 bases and J by 4 bases, and 22 bases separated the two germline ends. The CDR3 covers 17 residues. CDR3 loop: CASSQPARGAVPDTQYF. In DNA, the CDR3 is TGTGCCAGTAGTCAACCCGCCCGCGGAGCTGTGCCAGATACGCAGTATTTT.

This chain links TRBV5-6 with TRBJ2-1; 8 nucleotides align to TRBD1. V lost 1 base to trimming and J lost 0 bases; unmatched junction nucleotides: 6. The CDR3 is 17 amino acids. Germline V gene data show CDR1 as SGHDT and CDR2 as YYEEEE. The CDR3 here is CASSLLQGGGSYNEQFF. CDR3 in DNA: TGTGCCAGCAGCTTGTTACAGGGGGGAGGCTCCTACAATGAGCAGTTCTTC.

The rearrangement joins TRBV6-6 to TRBJ1-3, with a tentative D call TRBD1 (6 bases). The CDR3 totals 15 residues. Germline V gives CDR1 MNHNY, CDR2 SVGAGI (reference sequence). The V end was cut by 1 base, the J end by 4 bases, with 11 bases between. The DNA for the CDR3 is TGTGCCAGCAGTTACTTGGGGGCTGGAGGAAACACCATATATTTT. This translates into CASSYLGAGGNTIYF.

This clone was found once. CDR3 in amino acids: CASTHDPYRGSYTF. The CDR3 nucleotides are TGTGCCAGCACCCACGATCCTTACAGGGGAAGCTACACCTTC. The chain carries TRBV6-5 and TRBJ1-2; 7 bases map to TRBD1. V was pared by 7 bases and J by 9 bases, with 14 bases of the junction left unmatched. The CDR3 has 14 residues. CDR1 is MNHEY, CDR2 SVGAGI, per germline.

The count of this clone is one. J is TRBJ2-7 and V is TRBV7-2; 7 nucleotides match TRBD1. The J segment lost 0 bases and the V segment lost 5 bases, leaving 4 bases of the junction unmatched. Germline V CDR1 and CDR2: SGHTA, FQGNSA. CDR3 size: 14 residues. This chain's CDR3 is CASSQDRSSYEQYF. As DNA, the CDR3 is TGTGCCAGCAGCCAGGACAGGAGCTCCTACGAGCAGTACTTC. Using reference TRBV7-2 and TRBJ2-7 for the parts outside the CDR3, the full variable domain is GAGVSQSPSNKVTEKGKDVELRCDPISGHTALYWYRQSLGQGLEFLIYFQGNSAPDKSGLPSDRFSAERTGGSVSTLTIQRTQQEDSAVYLCASSQDRSSYEQYFGPGTRLTVT.